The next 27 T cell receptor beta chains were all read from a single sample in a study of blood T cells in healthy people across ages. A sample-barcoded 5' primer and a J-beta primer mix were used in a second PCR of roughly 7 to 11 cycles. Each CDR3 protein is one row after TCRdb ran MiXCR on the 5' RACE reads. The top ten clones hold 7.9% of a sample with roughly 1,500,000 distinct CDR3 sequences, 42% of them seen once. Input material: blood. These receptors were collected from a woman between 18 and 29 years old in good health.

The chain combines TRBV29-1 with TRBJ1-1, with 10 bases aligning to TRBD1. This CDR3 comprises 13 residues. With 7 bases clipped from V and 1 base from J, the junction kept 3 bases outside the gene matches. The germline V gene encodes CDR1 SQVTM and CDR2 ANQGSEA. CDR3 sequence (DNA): TGCAGCGCGGGGACAGGGGAGAACACTGAAGCTTTCTTT. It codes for CSAGTGENTEAFF.

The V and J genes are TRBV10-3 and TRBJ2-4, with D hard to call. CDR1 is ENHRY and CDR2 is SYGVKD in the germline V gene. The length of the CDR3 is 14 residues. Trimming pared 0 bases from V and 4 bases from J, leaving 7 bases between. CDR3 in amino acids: CAISESALKNIQYF. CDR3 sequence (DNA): TGTGCCATCAGTGAGTCAGCCCTTAAAAACATTCAGTACTTC.

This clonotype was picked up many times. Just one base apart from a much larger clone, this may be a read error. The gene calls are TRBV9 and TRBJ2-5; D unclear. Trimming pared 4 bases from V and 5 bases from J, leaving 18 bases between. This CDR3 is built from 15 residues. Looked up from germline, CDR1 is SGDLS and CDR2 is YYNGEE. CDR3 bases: TGTGCCAGCAGCCCCGCAGACTGGTTCGGGGAGACCCAGTACTTC. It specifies CASSPADWFGETQYF.

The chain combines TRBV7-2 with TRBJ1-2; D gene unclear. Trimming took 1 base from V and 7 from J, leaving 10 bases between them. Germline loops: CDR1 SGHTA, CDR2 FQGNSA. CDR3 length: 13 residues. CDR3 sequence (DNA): TGTGCCAGCAGCTTAGGGCATTGGATTGGCTACACCTTC. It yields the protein CASSLGHWIGYTF.

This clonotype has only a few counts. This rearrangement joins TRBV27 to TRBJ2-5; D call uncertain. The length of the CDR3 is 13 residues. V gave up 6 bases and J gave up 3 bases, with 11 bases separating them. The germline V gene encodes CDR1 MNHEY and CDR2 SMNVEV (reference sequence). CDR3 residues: CASRRKREETQYF. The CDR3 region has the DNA TGTGCCAGCAGAAGAAAGCGAGAAGAGACCCAGTACTTC.

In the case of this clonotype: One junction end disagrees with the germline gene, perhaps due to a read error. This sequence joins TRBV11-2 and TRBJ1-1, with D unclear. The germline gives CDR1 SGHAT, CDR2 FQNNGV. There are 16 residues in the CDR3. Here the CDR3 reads CASSLVQRGMNAEAFF. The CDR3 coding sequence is TGTGCCAGCAGCTTAGTTCAACGAGGGATGAACGCTGAAGCTTTCTTT. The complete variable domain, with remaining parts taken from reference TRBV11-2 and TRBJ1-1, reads EAGVAQSPRYKIIEKRQSVAFWCNPISGHATLYWYQQILGQGPKLLIQFQNNGVVDDSQLPKDRFSAERLKGVDSTLKIQPAKLEDSAVYLCASSLVQRGMNAEAFFGQGTRLTVV.

The CDR3 DNA reads as TGCAGCGCCTTTCCACCTCCGGGACAGTCCCAAGAGACCCAGTACTTC. Its protein product is CSAFPPPGQSQETQYF. This sequence joins TRBV29-1 and TRBJ2-5, with 7 bases matching TRBD1. This CDR3 is 16 amino acids long. V shed 7 bases, J shed 1 base, and the junction held 15 bases outside the gene matches. The germline V gene has CDR1 SQVTM and CDR2 ANQGSEA.

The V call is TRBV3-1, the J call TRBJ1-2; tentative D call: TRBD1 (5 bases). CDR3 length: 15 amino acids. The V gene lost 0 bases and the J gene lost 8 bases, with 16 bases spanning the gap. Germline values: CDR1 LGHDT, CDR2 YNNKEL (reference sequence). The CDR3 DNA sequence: TGTGCCAGCAGCCAAGAGCTGGGGCAGGCCAAGGGCTACACCTTC. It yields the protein CASSQELGQAKGYTF.

The CDR3 sequence is CSVGASENQPQHF. CDR3 sequence (DNA): TGCAGCGTTGGGGCTAGCGAGAATCAGCCCCAGCATTTT. The V gene is TRBV29-1, the J gene TRBJ1-5; D not certain. The germline V and J ends were trimmed by 4 bases and 4 bases, with 11 bases remaining between them. Germline CDR1 and CDR2: SQVTM and ANQGSEA. The length of the CDR3 is 13 residues.

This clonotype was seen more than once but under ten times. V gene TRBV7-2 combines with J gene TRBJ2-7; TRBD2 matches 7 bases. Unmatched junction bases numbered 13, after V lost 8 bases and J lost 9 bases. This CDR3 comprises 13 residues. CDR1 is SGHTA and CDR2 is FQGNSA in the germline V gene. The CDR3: CASGPGLPKVQYF. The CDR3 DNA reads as TGTGCCAGCGGGCCGGGACTACCGAAAGTGCAGTACTTC.

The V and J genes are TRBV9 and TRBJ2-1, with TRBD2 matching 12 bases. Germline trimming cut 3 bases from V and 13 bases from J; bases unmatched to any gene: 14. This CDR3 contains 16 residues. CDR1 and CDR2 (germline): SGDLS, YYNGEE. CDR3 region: CASSAYTLAGGLSQFF. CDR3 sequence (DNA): TGTGCCAGCAGCGCCTACACCCTAGCGGGAGGGCTGAGCCAGTTCTTC.

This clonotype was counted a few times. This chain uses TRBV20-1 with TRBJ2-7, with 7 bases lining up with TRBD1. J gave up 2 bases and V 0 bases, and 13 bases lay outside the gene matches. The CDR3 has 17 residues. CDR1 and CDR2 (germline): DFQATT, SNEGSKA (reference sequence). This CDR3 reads CSARDARAGTETYEQYF. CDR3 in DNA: TGCAGTGCTAGAGATGCCAGAGCCGGGACAGAAACCTACGAGCAGTACTTC.

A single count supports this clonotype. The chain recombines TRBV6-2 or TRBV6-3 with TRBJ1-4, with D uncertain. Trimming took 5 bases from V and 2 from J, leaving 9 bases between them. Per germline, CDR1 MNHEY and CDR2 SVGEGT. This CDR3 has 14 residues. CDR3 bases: TGTGCCAGCAGTCGAAGTAGGACTAATGAAAAACTGTTTTTT. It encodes CASSRSRTNEKLFF.

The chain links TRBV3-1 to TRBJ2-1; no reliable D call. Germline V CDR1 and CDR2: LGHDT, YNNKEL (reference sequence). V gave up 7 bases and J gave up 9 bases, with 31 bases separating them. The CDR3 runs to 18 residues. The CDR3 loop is CASTQIGGVGLSGGEQFF. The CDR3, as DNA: TGTGCCAGCACTCAGATAGGCGGCGTCGGGTTATCAGGCGGTGAGCAGTTCTTC.

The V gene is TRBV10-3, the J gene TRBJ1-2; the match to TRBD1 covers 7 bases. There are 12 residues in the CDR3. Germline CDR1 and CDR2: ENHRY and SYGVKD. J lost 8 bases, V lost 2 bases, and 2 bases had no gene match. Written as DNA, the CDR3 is TGTGCCATCAGTGAGGACAGGGAAGGCTACACCTTC. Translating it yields CAISEDREGYTF.

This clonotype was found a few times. CDR3 bases: TGCAGTGCTAGAAGGGGACTTACCTGGGCAACTAATGAAAAACTGTTTTTT. Protein sequence: CSARRGLTWATNEKLFF. This chain uses TRBV20-1 with TRBJ1-4; TRBD1 might be the D (5 bases). Trimming cost V 2 bases and J 0 bases, with 16 bases left between them. The CDR3 is 17 amino acids. Germline assignment: CDR1 DFQATT and CDR2 SNEGSKA (reference sequence).

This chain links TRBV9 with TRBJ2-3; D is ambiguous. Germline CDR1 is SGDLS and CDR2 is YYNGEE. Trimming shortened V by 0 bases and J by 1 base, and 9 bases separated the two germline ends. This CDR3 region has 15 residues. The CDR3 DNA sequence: TGTGCCAGCAGCGTAGCCTACTGGCGCACAGATACGCAGTATTTT. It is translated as CASSVAYWRTDTQYF.

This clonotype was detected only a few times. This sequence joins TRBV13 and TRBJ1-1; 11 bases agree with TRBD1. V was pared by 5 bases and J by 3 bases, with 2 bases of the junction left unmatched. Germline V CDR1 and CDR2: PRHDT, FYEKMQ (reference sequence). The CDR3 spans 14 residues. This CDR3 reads CASSGDRGDTEAFF. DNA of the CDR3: TGTGCCAGCAGCGGGGACAGGGGGGACACTGAAGCTTTCTTT.

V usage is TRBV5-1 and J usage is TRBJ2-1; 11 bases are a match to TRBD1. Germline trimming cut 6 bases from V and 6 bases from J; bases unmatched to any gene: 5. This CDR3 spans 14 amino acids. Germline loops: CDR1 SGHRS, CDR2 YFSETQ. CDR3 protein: CASTEGQGVNEQFF. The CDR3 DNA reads TGCGCCAGCACCGAGGGACAGGGGGTCAATGAGCAGTTCTTC.

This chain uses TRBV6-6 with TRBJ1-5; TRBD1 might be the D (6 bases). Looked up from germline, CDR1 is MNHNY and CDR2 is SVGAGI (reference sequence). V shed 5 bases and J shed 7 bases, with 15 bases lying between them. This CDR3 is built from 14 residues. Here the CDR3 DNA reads TGTGCCAGCAGTAATCGGGGACAAGAACAGCCCCAGCATTTT. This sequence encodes CASSNRGQEQPQHF.

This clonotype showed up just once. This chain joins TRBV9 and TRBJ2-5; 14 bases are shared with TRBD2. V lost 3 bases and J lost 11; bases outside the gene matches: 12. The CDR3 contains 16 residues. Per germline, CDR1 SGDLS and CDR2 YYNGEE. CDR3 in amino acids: CASSGTSGGLYNEQYF. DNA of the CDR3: TGTGCCAGCAGCGGGACTAGCGGGGGGCTATACAATGAGCAGTACTTC.

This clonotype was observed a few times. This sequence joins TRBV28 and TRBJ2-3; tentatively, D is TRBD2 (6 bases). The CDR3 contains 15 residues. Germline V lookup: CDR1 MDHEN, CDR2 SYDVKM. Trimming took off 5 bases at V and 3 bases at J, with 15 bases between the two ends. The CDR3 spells CASSTRDSPTDTQYF. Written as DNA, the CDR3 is TGTGCCAGCAGTACCCGGGACTCGCCGACAGATACGCAGTATTTT. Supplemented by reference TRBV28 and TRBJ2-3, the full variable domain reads DVKVTQSSRYLVKRTGEKVFLECVQDMDHENMFWYRQDPGLGLRLIYFSYDVKMKEKGDIPEGYSVSREKKERFSLILESASTNQTSMYLCASSTRDSPTDTQYFGPGTRLTVL.

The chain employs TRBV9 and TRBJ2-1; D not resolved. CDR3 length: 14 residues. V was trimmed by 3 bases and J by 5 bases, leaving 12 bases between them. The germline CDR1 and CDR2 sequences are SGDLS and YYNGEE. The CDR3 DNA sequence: TGTGCCAGCAGCGCCCCGGACGGCGACAATGAGCAGTTCTTC. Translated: CASSAPDGDNEQFF.

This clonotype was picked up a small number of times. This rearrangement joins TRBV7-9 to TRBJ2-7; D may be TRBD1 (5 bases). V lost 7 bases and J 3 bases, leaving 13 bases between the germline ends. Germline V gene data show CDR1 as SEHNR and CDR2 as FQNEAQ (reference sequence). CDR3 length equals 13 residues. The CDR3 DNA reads TGTGCCAGCATGAGATGGGGCTACTACGAGCAGTACTTC. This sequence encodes CASMRWGYYEQYF.

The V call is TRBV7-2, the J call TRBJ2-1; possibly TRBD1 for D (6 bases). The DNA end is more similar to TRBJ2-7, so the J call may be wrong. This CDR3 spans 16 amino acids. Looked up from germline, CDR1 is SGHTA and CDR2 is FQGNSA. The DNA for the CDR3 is TGTGCCAGCAGGGACGACAGGAGAGGGTGGTACAATGAGCAGTACTTC. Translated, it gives CASRDDRRGWYNEQYF.

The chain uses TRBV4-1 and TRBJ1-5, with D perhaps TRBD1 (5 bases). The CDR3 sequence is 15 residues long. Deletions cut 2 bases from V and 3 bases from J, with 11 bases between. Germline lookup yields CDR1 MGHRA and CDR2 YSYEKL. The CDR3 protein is CASSQLRGDNQPQHF. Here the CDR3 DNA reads TGCGCCAGCAGCCAACTTCGGGGGGACAATCAGCCCCAGCATTTT.

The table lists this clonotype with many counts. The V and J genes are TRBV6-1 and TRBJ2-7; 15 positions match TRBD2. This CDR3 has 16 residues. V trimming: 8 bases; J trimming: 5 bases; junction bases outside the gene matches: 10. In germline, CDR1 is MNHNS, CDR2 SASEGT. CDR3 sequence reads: CASRSGLAGGSHEQYF. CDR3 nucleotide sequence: TGTGCCAGCCGCTCAGGACTAGCGGGGGGGAGCCACGAGCAGTACTTC.